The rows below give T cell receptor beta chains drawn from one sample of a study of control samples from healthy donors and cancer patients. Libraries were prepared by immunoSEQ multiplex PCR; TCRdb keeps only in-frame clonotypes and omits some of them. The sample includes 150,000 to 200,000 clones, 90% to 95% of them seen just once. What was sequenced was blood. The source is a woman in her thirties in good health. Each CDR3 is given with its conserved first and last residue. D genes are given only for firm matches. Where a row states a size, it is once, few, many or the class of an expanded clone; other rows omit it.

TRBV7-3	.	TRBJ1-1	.	TGTGCCAGCAAGAACAGCATGAACACTGAAGCTTTCTTT	CASKNSMNTEAFF
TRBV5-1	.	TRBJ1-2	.	TGCGCCAGCAGCCCCCAGGGCCTCTATGGCTACACCTTC	CASSPQGLYGYTF
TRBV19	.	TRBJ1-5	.	TGTGCCAGTAGTATAGATAGAGGGGGGGGTCAGCCCCAGCATTTT	CASSIDRGGGQPQHF
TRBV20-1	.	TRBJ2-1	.	TGCAGTGCTACCAACGACAATGAGCAGTTCTTC	CSATNDNEQFF
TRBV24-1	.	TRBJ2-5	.	TGTGCCACCAGTGATTTCTCGGAGACCCAGTACTTC	CATSDFSETQYF
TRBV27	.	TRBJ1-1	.	TGTGCCAGCAGTTTATACGGGGATGTAGGCACTGAAGCTTTCTTT	CASSLYGDVGTEAFF
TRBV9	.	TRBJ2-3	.	TGTGCCAGCAGCTCCGGACGGTTGACGCAGTATTTT	CASSSGRLTQYF
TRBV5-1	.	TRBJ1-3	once	TGCGCCAGCAGCTTGGAATCCTCTGGAAACACCATATATTTT	CASSLESSGNTIYF
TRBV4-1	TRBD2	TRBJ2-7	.	TGCGCCAGCAGCCAAGAGGACAGCGGGGGGGCGTACGAGCAGTACTTC	CASSQEDSGGAYEQYF
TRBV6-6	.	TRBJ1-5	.	TGTGCCAGCAGTTACGGGAATCAGCCCCAGCATTTT	CASSYGNQPQHF
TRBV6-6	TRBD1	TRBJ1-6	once	TGTGCCAGCATCTCCCCCTCCAGGGGGCGGAATTCACCCCTCCACTTT	CASISPSRGRNSPLHF
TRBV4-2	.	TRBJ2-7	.	TGTGCCAGCAGCCAAGGGGGGGCCACTAAGCCCTCCTACGAGCAGTACTTC	CASSQGGATKPSYEQYF
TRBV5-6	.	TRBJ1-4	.	TGTGCCAGCAGCTTCAGTGCAACTAATGAAAAACTGTTTTTT	CASSFSATNEKLFF
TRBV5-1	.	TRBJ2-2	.	TGCGCCAGCAGCTTGTCGGGGGACGGGGAGCTGTTTTTT	CASSLSGDGELFF
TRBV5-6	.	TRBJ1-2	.	TGTGCCAGCAGCTTGCGGGGAACCTATGGCTACACCTTC	CASSLRGTYGYTF
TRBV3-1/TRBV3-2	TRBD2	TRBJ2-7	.	TGTGCCAGCAGCCAGACTAGCTCCTACGGGCAGTACTTC	CASSQTSSYGQYF
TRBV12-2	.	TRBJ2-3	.	TGTGCAAGTCGCTTAAAGTCAGGGGGCGTAGATACGCAGTATTTT	CASRLKSGGVDTQYF
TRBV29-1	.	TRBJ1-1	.	TGCAGCGTTGATACAGGGAACACTGAAGCTTTCTTT	CSVDTGNTEAFF
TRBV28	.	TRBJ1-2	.	TGTGCCAGCAGTTTATGGGACTCTGGCTACACCTTC	CASSLWDSGYTF
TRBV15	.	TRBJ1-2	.	TGTGCCACCAGCACTAACAGGAATAACTATGGCTACACCTTC	CATSTNRNNYGYTF
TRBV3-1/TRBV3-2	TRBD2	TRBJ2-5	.	TGTGCCAGCAGCGGACTAGCGGGAGGGCGGACCCAGTACTTC	CASSGLAGGRTQYF
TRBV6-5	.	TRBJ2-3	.	TGTGCCAGCAGCGCCCAGGTTACTAGCACAGATACGCAGTATTTT	CASSAQVTSTDTQYF
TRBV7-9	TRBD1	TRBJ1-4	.	TGTGCCAGCAGCTCTCCGGGACAGGGGAATGAAAAACTGTTTTTT	CASSSPGQGNEKLFF
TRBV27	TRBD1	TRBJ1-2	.	TGTGCCAGCAAGGGACAGGGGGCTGGCTACACCTTC	CASKGQGAGYTF
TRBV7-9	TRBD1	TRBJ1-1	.	TGTGCCAGCGGGTTGGCAGGGGGCCCGAACACTGAAGCTTTCTTT	CASGLAGGPNTEAFF
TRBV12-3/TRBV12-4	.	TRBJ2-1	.	TGTGCCAGCATTAACAGGGTCAATGAGCAGTTCTTC	CASINRVNEQFF
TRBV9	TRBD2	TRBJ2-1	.	TGTGCCAGCAGCGTAGGACTAGCGGGGTTACACTCCTACAATGAGCAGTTCTTC	CASSVGLAGLHSYNEQFF
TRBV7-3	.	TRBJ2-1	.	TGTGCCAGCAGCTTACAGGGGGGCTACAATGAGCAGTTCTTC	CASSLQGGYNEQFF
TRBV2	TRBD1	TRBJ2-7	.	TGTGCCAGCAGCCGGGACAGGGTGAGAGAGCAGTACTTC	CASSRDRVREQYF
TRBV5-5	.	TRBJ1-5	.	TGTGCCAGCAGCTTGATGGTTAGCAATCAGCCCCAGCATTTT	CASSLMVSNQPQHF
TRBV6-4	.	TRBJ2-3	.	TGTGCCAGCAGTGACGGGGAGACGGCAGATACGCAGTATTTT	CASSDGETADTQYF
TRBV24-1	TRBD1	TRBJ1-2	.	TGTGCCACCAGTGATTTCGGACAGGGTAACTATGGCTACACCTTC	CATSDFGQGNYGYTF
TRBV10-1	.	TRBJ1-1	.	TGCGCCAGCAGTGACAGGAGGAACACTGAAGCTTTCTTT	CASSDRRNTEAFF
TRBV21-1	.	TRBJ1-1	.	TGTGCCAGCAGCGACCGGGACAGGGGGAACACTGAAGCTTTCTTT	CASSDRDRGNTEAFF
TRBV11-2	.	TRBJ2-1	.	TGTGCCAGCAGCTTAGTATCCGGGTTGCAGTTCTTC	CASSLVSGLQFF
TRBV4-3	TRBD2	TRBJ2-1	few	TGCGCCAGCAGCCAAGAGACTAGCGGGAACAATGAGCAGTTCTTC	CASSQETSGNNEQFF
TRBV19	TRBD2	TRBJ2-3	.	TGTGCCAGTAGTATCAGCGGGGGGGCCACAGATACGCAGTATTTT	CASSISGGATDTQYF
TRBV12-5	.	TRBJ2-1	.	TGTGCTAGTGGTTTGGTACCTCTAGGGAATGAGCAGTTCTTC	CASGLVPLGNEQFF
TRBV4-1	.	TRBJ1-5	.	TGCGCCAGCAGCCAAGCAGGGCCAGGCAATCAGCCCCAGCATTTT	CASSQAGPGNQPQHF
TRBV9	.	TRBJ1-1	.	TGTGCCAGCAGCGTAGGCGGGATGAACACTGAAGCTTTCTTT	CASSVGGMNTEAFF
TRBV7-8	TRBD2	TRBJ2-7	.	TGTGCCAGCAGCTACCGGGACTACTCCTACGAGCAGTACTTC	CASSYRDYSYEQYF